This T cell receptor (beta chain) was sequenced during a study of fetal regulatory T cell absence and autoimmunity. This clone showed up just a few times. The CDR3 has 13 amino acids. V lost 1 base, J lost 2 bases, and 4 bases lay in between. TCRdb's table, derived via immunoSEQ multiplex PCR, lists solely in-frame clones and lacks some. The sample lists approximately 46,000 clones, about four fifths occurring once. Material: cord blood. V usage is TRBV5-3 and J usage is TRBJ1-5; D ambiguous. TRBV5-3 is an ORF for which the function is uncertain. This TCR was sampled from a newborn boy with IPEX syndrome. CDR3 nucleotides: TGTGCCAGAAGCTTGCAGGGCAATCAGCCCCAGCATTTT. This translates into CARSLQGNQPQHF.